These 28 T cell receptor beta chains were all obtained from the same sample, sequenced in a study of T cells in Graves' hyperthyroidism and ophthalmopathy. Researchers took RNA transcripts and amplified the TCR beta CDR3 regions from them. HTBI primers were employed in a first-round RT-PCR of the TCR CDR3. In TCRdb, the multiplex PCR reads were re-called with MiXCR into one record per CDR3 protein. The sample yields approximately 630,000 distinct CDR3 sequences, roughly 17% seen once. Sequencing was performed on blood. The receptors here all came from a woman aged 25 to 39 with Graves' hyperthyroidism.

The rearrangement links TRBV19 to TRBJ2-6; D gene unclear. Trimming pared 3 bases from V and 2 bases from J, leaving 11 bases between. The CDR3 sequence is 16 residues long. Germline CDR1 LNHDA, CDR2 SQIVND (reference sequence). The DNA of the CDR3 is TGTGCCAGTAGTATTGGTCAAGTTGCTGGGGCCAACGTCCTGACTTTC. It codes for CASSIGQVAGANVLTF. The full variable domain, with the rest looked up from reference TRBV19 and TRBJ2-6, is DGGITQSPKYLFRKEGQNVTLSCEQNLNHDAMYWYRQDPGQGLRLIYYSQIVNDFQKGDIAEGYSVSREKKESFPLTVTSAQKNPTAFYLCASSIGQVAGANVLTFGAGSRLTVL.

This clonotype was counted many times. The rearrangement uses TRBV27 and TRBJ2-1; 7 bases agree with TRBD1. Germline CDR1 is MNHEY and CDR2 is SMNVEV (reference sequence). This CDR3 is built from 15 residues. V trimming: 4 bases; J trimming: 6 bases; junction bases outside the gene matches: 9. The CDR3 nucleotides read TGTGCCAGCAGTTGGGTACAGGGGAAGAGCAATGAGCAGTTCTTC. Residues: CASSWVQGKSNEQFF.

This clonotype has at least ten counts. The rearrangement uses TRBV6-2 or TRBV6-3 and TRBJ1-1, with D possibly matching TRBD1 (6 bases). Germline loops: CDR1 MNHEY, CDR2 SVGEGT. The V gene lost 9 bases and the J gene lost 1 base, with 15 bases spanning the gap. The CDR3 has 14 residues. The CDR3 here is CASKRGVTNTEAFF. CDR3 in DNA: TGTGCCAGTAAAAGGGGGGTGACGAACACTGAAGCTTTCTTT.

The table lists this clonotype with many counts. V gene TRBV6-2 or TRBV6-3 combines with J gene TRBJ2-6; D unclear. This CDR3 comprises 14 residues. Trimming pared 7 bases from V and 4 bases from J, leaving 11 bases between. Germline values: CDR1 MNHEY, CDR2 SVGEGT. The CDR3 region is CASNRNTGANVLTF. The CDR3 coding sequence is TGTGCCAGCAACCGAAATACCGGGGCCAACGTCCTGACTTTC.

In this sample, this clonotype turned up many times. The chain has TRBV7-2 and TRBJ2-3; no clear D. Germline V gene data show CDR1 as SGHTA and CDR2 as FQGNSA. Trimming took 4 bases from V and 0 from J, leaving 8 bases between them. This CDR3 spans 14 amino acids. This CDR3 reads CASSSGLSTDTQYF. CDR3 DNA: TGTGCCAGCAGCTCCGGCCTAAGCACAGATACGCAGTATTTT.

This clonotype has just one count. One base away lies a much larger clone, so this may be a sequencing read error. As DNA, the CDR3 is TGTGCCAGCACCCCTACAACGGGACTAGGCGACAATGAGCAGCTCTTC. Protein: CASTPTTGLGDNEQLF. The V and J genes are TRBV7-9 and TRBJ2-1; 8 bases agree with TRBD2. This CDR3 region has 16 residues. The germline V gene encodes CDR1 SEHNR and CDR2 FQNEAQ (reference sequence).

This clonotype was recorded many times. The genes are TRBV6-1 and TRBJ2-3; a possible D gene is TRBD1 (5 bases). V shed 7 bases and J shed 0 bases, with 20 bases lying between them. From germline, CDR1 is MNHNS and CDR2 SASEGT. The CDR3 runs 17 residues. The CDR3 is CASTRKLGQLSTDTQYF. DNA for the CDR3: TGTGCCAGCACCAGAAAATTGGGGCAGCTTAGCACAGATACGCAGTATTTT.

This clonotype was seen repeatedly, ten times or more. This chain joins TRBV28 and TRBJ2-7; a possible D gene is TRBD1 (6 bases). The V end was cut by 3 bases, the J end by 3 bases, with 12 bases between. The germline gives CDR1 MDHEN, CDR2 SYDVKM. The CDR3 spans 14 residues. CDR3 in amino acids: CASSLQGISYEQYF. CDR3 coding DNA: TGTGCCAGCAGTTTGCAGGGGATCAGCTACGAGCAGTACTTC.

V gene TRBV28 combines with J gene TRBJ2-3; D is possibly TRBD1 or TRBD2 (6 bases each). This CDR3 has 13 residues. Germline CDR1 MDHEN, CDR2 SYDVKM. V lost 6 bases, J lost 8 bases, and 15 bases lay in between. The CDR3 spells CASSVTEGGTQYF. The CDR3 DNA reads TGTGCCAGCAGCGTAACCGAGGGGGGTACGCAGTATTTT.

This clonotype occurred many times. The chain employs TRBV28 and TRBJ2-7, with 7 bases that match TRBD2. V gave up 4 bases and J gave up 0 bases; unmatched junction bases: 3. CDR1 MDHEN and CDR2 SYDVKM come from the germline V gene. The CDR3 has 14 residues. In DNA form, the CDR3 reads TGTGCCAGCAGTTGGACTAGTATCTCCTACGAGCAGTACTTC. Translating gives CASSWTSISYEQYF.

In the case of this clonotype: Compared with germline, one end of the junction differs, possibly owing to a read error. V gene TRBV5-1 combines with J gene TRBJ2-7; D call uncertain. CDR3 length: 14 amino acids. Germline assignment: CDR1 SGHRS and CDR2 YFSETQ. The CDR3 DNA reads as TGCGCCAGCAGCTTGGCCGGTGAGTTTTACGGGCAGTACTTC. Encoded protein: CASSLAGEFYGQYF.

In its sample, this clonotype was seen a few times. The junction departs from germline at one end; a sequencing error may be responsible. The J gene is TRBJ1-2, the V gene TRBV7-2, with no clear D. Looked up from germline, CDR1 is SGHTA and CDR2 is FQGNSA. The CDR3 contains 13 residues. CDR3 coding DNA: TGTGCCAGCAGCATTTATTTAAGAGCTGAATTGGCCTTC. It specifies CASSIYLRAELAF. Together with reference TRBV7-2 and TRBJ1-2, the CDR3 gives the full variable domain: GAGVSQSPSNKVTEKGKDVELRCDPISGHTALYWYRQSLGQGLEFLIYFQGNSAPDKSGLPSDRFSAERTGGSVSTLTIQRTQQEDSAVYLCASSIYLRAELAFGSGTRLTVV.

This clonotype showed up just a few times. This chain joins TRBV11-3 and TRBJ1-2; D is unresolved. The V gene's germline CDR1 is SGHNT and CDR2 YENEEA. V was cut by 10 bases and J by 8 bases, with 14 bases left in between. The CDR3 length is 11 residues. CDR3: CATGVGWGYTF. The CDR3 bases are TGTGCCACAGGCGTGGGCTGGGGCTACACCTTC.

This clonotype was detected ten times or more. This sequence may be a read error, since a much larger clone differs from it by one base. The chain uses TRBV7-9 and TRBJ1-1; a weak D match, TRBD1 (5 bases). This CDR3 region has 14 residues. V was clipped by 5 bases and J by 0 bases, with 10 bases between them. CDR1 is SEHNR and CDR2 is FQNEAQ in the germline V gene (reference sequence). The CDR3 loop is CASSPRGMNTEAFF. The DNA for the CDR3 is TGTGCCAGCAGCCCGAGGGGTATGAACACTGAAGCTTTCTTT.

This clonotype was found a few times. The chain joins TRBV12-3 or TRBV12-4 to TRBJ2-3; a weak D match, TRBD1 (5 bases). The length of the CDR3 is 14 residues. Deletions cut 6 bases from V and 1 base from J, with 11 bases between. In nucleotides, the CDR3 is TGTGCCAGCAGCCCCGGACACGGCACAGATACGCAGTATTTT. Protein sequence: CASSPGHGTDTQYF.

The table lists this clonotype with many counts. The CDR3 sequence: CASSFGRRTEAFF. The DNA of the CDR3 is TGTGCCAGCAGTTTCGGGCGTCGGACTGAAGCTTTCTTT. This rearrangement joins TRBV28 to TRBJ1-1; D unclear. V gave up 3 bases and J gave up 5 bases, with 10 bases separating them. Germline V gives CDR1 MDHEN, CDR2 SYDVKM. The CDR3 is made up of 13 amino acids.

The chain couples TRBV6-2 or TRBV6-3 to TRBJ2-1; 11 bases fit TRBD2. CDR1 is MNHEY and CDR2 is SVGEGT in the germline V gene. The V segment lost 6 bases and the J segment 5 bases; nucleotides outside the gene matches: 12. The CDR3 totals 17 residues. The CDR3 nucleotides read TGTGCCAGCAGACGTAACTGGGGACTAGCGGAGGACAATGAGCAGTTCTTC. Translating gives CASRRNWGLAEDNEQFF.

The chain recombines TRBV2 with TRBJ2-7; D is possibly TRBD2 (6 bases). The germline V and J ends were trimmed by 3 bases and 1 base, with 19 bases remaining between them. The CDR3 has 17 residues. Germline CDR1 is SNHLY and CDR2 is FYNNEI. CDR3 residues: CASSDTLWAGNSYEQYF. CDR3 sequence (DNA): TGTGCCAGCAGTGACACGCTTTGGGCGGGGAATTCCTACGAGCAGTACTTC. The full variable domain, in which reference TRBV2 and TRBJ2-7 provide the parts outside the CDR3, is EPEVTQTPSHQVTQMGQEVILRCVPISNHLYFYWYRQILGQKVEFLVSFYNNEISEKSEIFDDQFSVERPDGSNFTLKIRSTKLEDSAMYFCASSDTLWAGNSYEQYFGPGTRLTVT.

Notes on this clonotype: A much larger clone lies one base from this, so it may be a read error. The chain recombines TRBV18 with TRBJ2-7; D possibly corresponds to TRBD1 (5 bases). CDR3 length: 13 residues. The V gene's germline CDR1 is KGHSH and CDR2 LQKENI. CDR3 bases: TGTGCCAGCTCACCACCCGACAGCTACGAGCAGGACTTC. Its translation: CASSPPDSYEQDF.

The chain uses TRBV19 and TRBJ1-6; no firm D call. V dropped 0 bases and J dropped 0 bases, with 12 bases sitting between them. The length of the CDR3 is 18 residues. Germline-derived CDR1 and CDR2 are LNHDA and SQIVND (reference sequence). DNA for the CDR3: TGTGCCAGTAGTATAGAAGACATCTGGAGCTCCTATAATTCACCCCTCCACTTT. Translation: CASSIEDIWSSYNSPLHF.

In its sample, this clonotype was seen a few times. The chain carries TRBV6-1 and TRBJ2-7, with D tentatively TRBD1 (6 bases). The germline gives CDR1 MNHNS, CDR2 SASEGT. Trimming left V 6 bases short and J 2 bases short, with 20 bases between. The CDR3 totals 16 residues. CDR3 residues: CASSYVPGQSPYEQYF. DNA for the CDR3: TGTGCCAGCAGCTACGTCCCGGGACAATCCCCCTACGAGCAGTACTTC.

This clonotype was seen at least ten times. The chain carries TRBV18 and TRBJ2-5; maybe TRBD1 (6 bases). The CDR3 has 14 residues. V lost 4 bases and J lost 2, with 11 bases in between. Germline V gene sequence: CDR1 KGHSH, CDR2 LQKENI. The CDR3 DNA reads as TGTGCCAGCTCACAACAAAGGGGGCAAGAGACCCAGTACTTC. It specifies CASSQQRGQETQYF.

This clonotype was picked up one time. This chain joins TRBV19 and TRBJ1-4, with D unclear. Germline V lookup: CDR1 LNHDA, CDR2 SQIVND (reference sequence). With 6 bases removed from V and 0 bases from J, the gap between germline ends came to 8 bases. The CDR3 has 14 amino acids. The CDR3 reads CASRGTATNEKLFF. The CDR3 DNA follows: TGTGCCAGTAGAGGCACAGCAACTAATGAAAAACTGTTTTTT.

This clonotype showed up just a few times. V gene TRBV2 combines with J gene TRBJ1-4; 7 positions match TRBD1. Germline assignment: CDR1 SNHLY and CDR2 FYNNEI. CDR3 length: 15 amino acids. J was trimmed by 7 bases and V by 8 bases; bases with no gene match: 13. The CDR3 DNA sequence: TGTGCCAGCTCCAACCAACAGGGGTCAGGTGAAAAACTGTTTTTT. Translating it yields CASSNQQGSGEKLFF.

CDR3 coding DNA: TGTGCCAGTAGTATTGGGGTTGGGAACACTGAAGCTTTCTTT. It translates to CASSIGVGNTEAFF. The V gene is TRBV19, the J gene TRBJ1-1; D is uncertain. This CDR3 comprises 14 residues. Trimming took off 3 bases at V and 1 base at J, with 9 bases between the two ends. CDR1 is LNHDA and CDR2 is SQIVND in the germline V gene (reference sequence).

This clonotype came up a few times. The chain combines TRBV28 with TRBJ1-4; 8 bases are a match to TRBD1. In germline, CDR1 is MDHEN, CDR2 SYDVKM. V dropped 3 bases and J dropped 8; count of bases not matched to a gene: 8. The CDR3 totals 15 residues. The CDR3 DNA reads as TGTGCCAGCAGTTTCCGGCGGACAGGGAAAGAAAAACTGTTTTTT. Amino acid sequence: CASSFRRTGKEKLFF.

This clonotype was counted at least ten times. The J gene is TRBJ2-1, the V gene TRBV11-2; D possibly corresponds to TRBD2 (6 bases). V was shortened by 2 bases and J by 2 bases, with 19 bases between the two germline ends. The germline V gene has CDR1 SGHAT and CDR2 FQNNGV. CDR3 length equals 18 residues. The CDR3: CASSLLGTGSGTYNEQFF. CDR3 in DNA: TGTGCCAGCAGCTTACTGGGCACCGGGAGCGGTACCTACAATGAGCAGTTCTTC.

V usage is TRBV29-1 and J usage is TRBJ2-5, with D perhaps matching TRBD2 (6 bases). V gave up 4 bases and J gave up 4 bases, with 19 bases separating them. CDR3 length: 15 residues. Per germline, CDR1 SQVTM and CDR2 ANQGSEA. The DNA of the CDR3 is TGCAGCGTTGCGGGCGGTGGGGGGAGTCGAGAGACCCAGTACTTC. Amino acids: CSVAGGGGSRETQYF.